The clone carrying this T cell receptor (beta chain) was counted a single time. No antigen is known for it. Because the CDR3's place on the DNA is in doubt, the DNA is left out and the CDR3 is given as listed by TCRdb. Germline V gene data show CDR1 as DFQATT and CDR2 as SNEGSKA (reference sequence). Both ends counted, the CDR3 spans 17 residues. Genomic DNA templated the TCR beta VDJ and CDR3 profiling. In TCRdb, the reads were re-called with MiXCR into one record per CDR3 protein. The profile shows 400,000 to 450,000 distinct CDR3 sequences, about two thirds of them singletons. This sample is drawn from a study of CD8+CD57+ T cells in acquired aplastic anemia. Study-wide results and limits: Patients shared 25 to 30 CD8+ CDR3 sequences with controls.

The sequencing input was sorted CD4+, CD8+, or CD8+CD57+ T cells (not recorded which) from PBMCs. The chain employs TRBV20-1 and TRBJ1-5; TRBD1, the table's D call, lacks a check against the DNA. This receptor was identified in a human donor in good health, serving as a control. CDR3 residues: CSAPVGGLRAVLRAQHF.